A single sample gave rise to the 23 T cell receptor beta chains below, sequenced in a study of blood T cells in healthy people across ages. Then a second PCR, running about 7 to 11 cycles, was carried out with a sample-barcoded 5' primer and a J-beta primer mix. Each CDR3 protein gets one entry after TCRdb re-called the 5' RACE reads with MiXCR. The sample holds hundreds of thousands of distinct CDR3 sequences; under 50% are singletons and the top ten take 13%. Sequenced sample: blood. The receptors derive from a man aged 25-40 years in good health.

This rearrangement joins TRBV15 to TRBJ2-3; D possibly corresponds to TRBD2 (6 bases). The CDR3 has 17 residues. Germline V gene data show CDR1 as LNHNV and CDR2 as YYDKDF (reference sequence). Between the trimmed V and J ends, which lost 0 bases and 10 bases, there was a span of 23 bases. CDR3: CATSREQLRGRGNAQYF. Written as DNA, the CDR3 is TGTGCCACCAGCAGAGAGCAGTTACGGGGCCGCGGGAATGCGCAGTATTTT.

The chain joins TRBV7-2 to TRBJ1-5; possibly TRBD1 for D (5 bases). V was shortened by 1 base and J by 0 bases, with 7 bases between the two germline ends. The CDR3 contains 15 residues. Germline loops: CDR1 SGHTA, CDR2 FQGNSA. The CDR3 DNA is TGTGCCAGCAGCTTAGGACAGACTAGCAATCAGCCCCAGCATTTT. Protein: CASSLGQTSNQPQHF.

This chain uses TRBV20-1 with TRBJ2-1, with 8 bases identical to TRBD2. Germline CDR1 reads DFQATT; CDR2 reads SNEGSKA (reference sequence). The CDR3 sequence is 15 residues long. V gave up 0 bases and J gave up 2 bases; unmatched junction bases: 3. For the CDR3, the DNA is TGCAGTGCTAGAGATCCGGGGGGGCCCTACAATGAGCAGTTCTTC. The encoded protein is CSARDPGGPYNEQFF.

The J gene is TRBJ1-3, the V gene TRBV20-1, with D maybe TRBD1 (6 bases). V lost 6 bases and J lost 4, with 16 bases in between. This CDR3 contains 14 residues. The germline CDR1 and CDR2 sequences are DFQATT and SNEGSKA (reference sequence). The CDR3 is CSALRGGMGNTIYF. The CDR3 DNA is TGCAGTGCCTTGAGGGGGGGTATGGGAAACACCATATATTTT.

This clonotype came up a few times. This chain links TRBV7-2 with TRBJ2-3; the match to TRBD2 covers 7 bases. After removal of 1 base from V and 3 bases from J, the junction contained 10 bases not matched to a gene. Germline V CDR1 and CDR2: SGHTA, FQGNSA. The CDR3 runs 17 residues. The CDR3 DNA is TGTGCCAGCAGCTTAGGCCATCTAGCGGACTCAACAGATACGCAGTATTTT. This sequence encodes CASSLGHLADSTDTQYF.

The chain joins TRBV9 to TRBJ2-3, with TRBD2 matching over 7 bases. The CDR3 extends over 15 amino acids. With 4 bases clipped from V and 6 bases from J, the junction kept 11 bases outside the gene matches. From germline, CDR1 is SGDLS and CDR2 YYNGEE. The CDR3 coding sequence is TGTGCCAGCAGCCGGATGGGTAGCGGGCGTGATACGCAGTATTTT. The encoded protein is CASSRMGSGRDTQYF. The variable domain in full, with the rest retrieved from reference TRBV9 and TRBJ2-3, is DSGVTQTPKHLITATGQRVTLRCSPRSGDLSVYWYQQSLDQGLQFLIQYYNGEERAKGNILERFSAQQFPDLHSELNLSSLELGDSALYFCASSRMGSGRDTQYFGPGTRLTVL.

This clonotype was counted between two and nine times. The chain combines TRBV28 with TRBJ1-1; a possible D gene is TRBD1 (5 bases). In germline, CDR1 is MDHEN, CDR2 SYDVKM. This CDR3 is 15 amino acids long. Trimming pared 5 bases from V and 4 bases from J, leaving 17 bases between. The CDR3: CASSSLPAGSTEAFF. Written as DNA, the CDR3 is TGTGCCAGCAGTAGCCTTCCTGCAGGGAGCACTGAAGCTTTCTTT.

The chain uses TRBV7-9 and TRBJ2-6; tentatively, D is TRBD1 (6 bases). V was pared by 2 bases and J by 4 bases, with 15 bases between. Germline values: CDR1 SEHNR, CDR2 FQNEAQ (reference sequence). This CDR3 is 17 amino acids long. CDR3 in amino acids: CASSLSGAARGANVLTF. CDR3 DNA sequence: TGTGCCAGCAGCTTATCAGGGGCGGCAAGAGGGGCCAACGTCCTGACTTTC.

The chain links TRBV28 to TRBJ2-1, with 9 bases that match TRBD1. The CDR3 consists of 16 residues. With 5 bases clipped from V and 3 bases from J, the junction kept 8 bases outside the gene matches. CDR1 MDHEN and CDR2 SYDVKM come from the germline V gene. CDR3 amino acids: CASSAYRGLFYNEQFF. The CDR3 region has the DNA TGTGCCAGCAGTGCCTACAGGGGGCTGTTCTACAATGAGCAGTTCTTC.

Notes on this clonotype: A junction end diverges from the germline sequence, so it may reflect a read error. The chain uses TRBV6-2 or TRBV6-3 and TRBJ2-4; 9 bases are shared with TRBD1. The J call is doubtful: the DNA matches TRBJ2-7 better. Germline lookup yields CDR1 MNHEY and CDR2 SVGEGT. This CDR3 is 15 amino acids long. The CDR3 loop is CTSSPPGQGLYEQYF. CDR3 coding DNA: TGTACCAGCAGTCCCCCGGGACAGGGTCTCTACGAGCAGTACTTC.

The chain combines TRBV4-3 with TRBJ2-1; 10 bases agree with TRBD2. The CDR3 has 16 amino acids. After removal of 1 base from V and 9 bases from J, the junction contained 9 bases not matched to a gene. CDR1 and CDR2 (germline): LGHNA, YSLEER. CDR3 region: CASSQVTSGGAREQFF. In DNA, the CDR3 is TGCGCCAGCAGCCAAGTGACCAGCGGGGGGGCACGTGAGCAGTTCTTC.

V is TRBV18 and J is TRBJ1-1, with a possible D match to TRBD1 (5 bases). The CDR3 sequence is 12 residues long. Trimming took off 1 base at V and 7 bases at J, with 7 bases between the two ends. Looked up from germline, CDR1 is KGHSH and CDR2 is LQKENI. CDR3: CASSPRQLEAFF. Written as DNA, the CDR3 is TGTGCCAGCTCACCACGACAGCTTGAAGCTTTCTTT.

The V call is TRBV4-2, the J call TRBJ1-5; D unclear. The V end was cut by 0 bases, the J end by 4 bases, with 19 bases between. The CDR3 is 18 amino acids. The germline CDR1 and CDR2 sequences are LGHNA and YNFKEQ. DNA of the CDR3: TGTGCCAGCAGCCAAGATCTTTGGGTGTTTAGTGGTAATCAGCCCCAGCATTTT. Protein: CASSQDLWVFSGNQPQHF.

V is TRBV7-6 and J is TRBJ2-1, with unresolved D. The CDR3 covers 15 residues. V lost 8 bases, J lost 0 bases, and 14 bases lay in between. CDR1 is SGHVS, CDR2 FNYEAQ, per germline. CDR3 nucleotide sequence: TGTGCCAGCGATGCCGGGCAAAGCTCCTACAATGAGCAGTTCTTC. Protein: CASDAGQSSYNEQFF.

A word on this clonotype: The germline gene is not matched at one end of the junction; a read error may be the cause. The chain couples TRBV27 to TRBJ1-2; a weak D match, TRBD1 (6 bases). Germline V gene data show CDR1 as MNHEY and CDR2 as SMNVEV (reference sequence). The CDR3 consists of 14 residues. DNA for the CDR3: TGTGCCAGCCGTTTTCTTGGACAGTCTGGAGGCTACACCTTC. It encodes CASRFLGQSGGYTF.

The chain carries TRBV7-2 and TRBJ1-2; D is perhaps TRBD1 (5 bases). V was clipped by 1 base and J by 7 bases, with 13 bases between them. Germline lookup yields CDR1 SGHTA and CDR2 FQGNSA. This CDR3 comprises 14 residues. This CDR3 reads CASSLVQGPSGYTF. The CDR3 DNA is TGTGCCAGCAGCTTAGTCCAGGGACCAAGTGGCTACACCTTC.

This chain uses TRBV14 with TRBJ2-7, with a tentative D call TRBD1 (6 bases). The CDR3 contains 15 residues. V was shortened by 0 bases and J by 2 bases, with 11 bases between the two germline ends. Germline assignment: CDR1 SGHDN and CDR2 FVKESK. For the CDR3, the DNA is TGTGCCAGCAGCCAAGACTCGGACAGCACCTACGAGCAGTACTTC. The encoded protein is CASSQDSDSTYEQYF.

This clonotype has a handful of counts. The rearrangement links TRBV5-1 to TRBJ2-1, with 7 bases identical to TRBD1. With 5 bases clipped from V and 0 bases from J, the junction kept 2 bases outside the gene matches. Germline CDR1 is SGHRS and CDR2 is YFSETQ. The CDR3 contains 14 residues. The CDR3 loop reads CASRRDSSYNEQFF. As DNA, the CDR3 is TGCGCCAGCAGACGGGACAGCTCCTACAATGAGCAGTTCTTC.

CDR3 region: CASGRRGENIQYF. Written as DNA, the CDR3 is TGTGCCAGCGGACGCAGGGGGGAAAACATTCAGTACTTC. The genes are TRBV3-1 and TRBJ2-4, with a possible D match to TRBD1 (7 bases). V dropped 8 bases and J dropped 5 bases, with 13 bases sitting between them. Germline V lookup: CDR1 LGHDT, CDR2 YNNKEL (reference sequence). The CDR3 sequence is 13 residues long.

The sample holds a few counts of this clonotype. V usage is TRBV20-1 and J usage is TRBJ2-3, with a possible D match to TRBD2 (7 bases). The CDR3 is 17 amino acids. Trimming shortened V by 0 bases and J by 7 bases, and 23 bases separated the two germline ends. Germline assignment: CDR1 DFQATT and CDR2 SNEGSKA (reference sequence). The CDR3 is CSAREDRGALLFHTQYF. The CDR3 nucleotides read TGCAGTGCTAGAGAGGATCGGGGGGCCCTCCTCTTCCATACGCAGTATTTT.

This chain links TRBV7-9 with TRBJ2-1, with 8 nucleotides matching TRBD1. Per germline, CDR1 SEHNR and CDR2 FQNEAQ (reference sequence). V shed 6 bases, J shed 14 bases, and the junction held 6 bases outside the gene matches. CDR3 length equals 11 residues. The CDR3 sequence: CASSMDRDEFF. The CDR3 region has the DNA TGTGCCAGCAGTATGGACAGGGATGAGTTCTTC.

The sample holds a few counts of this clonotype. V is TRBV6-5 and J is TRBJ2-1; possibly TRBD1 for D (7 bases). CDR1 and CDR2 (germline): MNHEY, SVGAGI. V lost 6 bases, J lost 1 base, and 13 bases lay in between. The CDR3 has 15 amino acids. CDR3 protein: CASSSGGNSYNEQFF. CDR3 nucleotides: TGTGCCAGCAGCTCAGGGGGGAATTCCTACAATGAGCAGTTCTTC.

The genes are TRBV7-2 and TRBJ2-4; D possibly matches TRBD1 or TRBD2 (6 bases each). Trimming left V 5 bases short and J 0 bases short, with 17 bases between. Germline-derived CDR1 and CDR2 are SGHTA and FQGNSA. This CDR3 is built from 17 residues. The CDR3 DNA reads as TGTGCCAGCAGCCAAAGGAGGGGGACGTCAGCCAAAAACATTCAGTACTTC. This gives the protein CASSQRRGTSAKNIQYF. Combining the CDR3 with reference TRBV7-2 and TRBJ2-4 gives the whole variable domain GAGVSQSPSNKVTEKGKDVELRCDPISGHTALYWYRQSLGQGLEFLIYFQGNSAPDKSGLPSDRFSAERTGGSVSTLTIQRTQQEDSAVYLCASSQRRGTSAKNIQYFGAGTRLSVL.